Below, one T cell receptor beta chain is given with its context. It lacks a known antigen. Base-call qualities are not available, and no considerably larger clone is one nucleotide away. On a MiSeq, deep resolution sequencing aimed for a depth between 1 in 1 million and 1 in 200,000 T cells, with each clonotype covered 10x on average. The immunoSEQ hsTCRB Kit was used to generate the TCR beta libraries. From the authors' description of their analysis: ImmunoSEQ Data Assistant and ImmunoSEQ Analyzer were used for data analysis, and V, D and J genes were assigned according to IMGT definitions. Clonality, which ranges from 0 to 1, was calculated as one minus the normalized Shannon entropy of productive rearrangement frequencies. Only overrepresented clonotypes making up at least 0.05% of each patient's repertoire were included in the public clonotype analysis. About twelve repertoires from age-matched healthy donors, obtained from immuneACCESS, served as clonality controls. What TCRdb holds here is the immuneACCESS table cut down to in-frame rearrangements. Part of the clones is not present; checked against another copy, under half of the missing clones reflect an unresolved V gene, and the others are unexplained. Clone size and the V and J calls come from that table; the DNA yielded D and trimming. This sample lists more than 200,000 clones; 70% were detected once. The ten largest make up approximately 5.9% of the sample.

This sample was included in a study of cytotoxic CD8 clonotypes in ibrutinib-treated CLL (dated by TCRdb to about 2021). Broadly, across the study: The cohort was composed of 11 relapsed/refractory and roughly 16 treatment-naive patients; IGHV unmutated status was identified in around 17 patients. Longitudinal samples were obtainable from about 30% of the roughly 90 participants in the trial. An average of around 250,000 productive templates and 94,082 productive rearrangements was obtained per sample. Responses were partial in approximately 24 patients and complete in 2; after median about 68 months follow-up, about 14 stayed in remission and roughly twelve progressed. Every remission and progressive disease sample was obtained while ibrutinib was still being received by the patients. Response samples were obtained after a median of around eleven months of treatment, with a range of roughly 6 to 40 months. Cryopreserved peripheral blood mononuclear cells were obtained before treatment, at response, and at either sustained remission or disease progression. Summary of the overall study and its limitations: At ibrutinib response clonality went up, during sustained remission it held steady, and at progression it dropped back toward baseline. Sustained-remission and progressing patients did not have matched sampling times, and lymph node repertoires were not examined. Public clonotypes were rare and either shrank or stayed stable during treatment, and the rise in clonality at ibrutinib response reflected expansion of private clonotypes. At baseline, clonality was higher than in age-matched healthy donors and showed a strong correlation with circulating CD8+ T-cell counts.

The time point tag for this specimen amounts to: 12 months on ibrutinib. For TCR beta library preparation, approximately 2 micrograms of genomic DNA were extracted from the cryopreserved PBMCs. Longitudinal blood samples from CLL patients on ibrutinib monotherapy underwent high-throughput TCR beta sequencing. Patients were enrolled in a phase 2 open-label single-center ibrutinib monotherapy trial. Here the sequenced sample was PBMCs, taken after 12 months of ibrutinib treatment. This receptor was obtained from a human donor with chronic lymphocytic leukemia.

The nucleotide sequence reads as follows: TGTGCCAGCAGCTCCAGGGGGTTCGGAGGCTATGGCTACACCTTC. Its product reads: CASSSRGFGGYGYTF. The receptor chain draws on TRBV5-6 and TRBJ1-2; 7 central bases correspond to TRBD1. At the junction V is shortened by 3 bases and J by 4 bases; bases outside the gene matches: 9. CDR1 and CDR2 are drawn from the germline V gene: SGHDT, YYEEEE. The CDR3 spans 15 residues, from the cysteine through the phenylalanine. The CDR3 DNA has 45 bases and is translated from base 1.